This T cell receptor beta chain stems from a study of OX40 agonist ivuxolimab in advanced cancers. V was trimmed by 5 bases and J by 3 bases, leaving 7 bases between them. The germline CDR1 and CDR2 sequences are MNHEY and SVGAGI. This CDR3 has 12 residues. With autoimmune disease history or systemic immunosuppression, patients were excluded. The table came from immunoSEQ multiplex PCR; TCRdb's copy has only in-frame clones and leaves some out. This sample yields about 69,000 clones, of which approximately 80% are seen a single time; under 2.5% belongs to the top ten. As for this clone: The antigen remains unidentified.

Findings and caveats of the study: Patients who responded partially at 0.1-3.0 mg/kg showed clonal expansion ranking among the lowest.

The specimen comprised CD4+ or CD8+ T cells sorted from blood, sampled in a trial of the OX40 agonist ivuxolimab. This chain joins TRBV6-5 and TRBJ1-2; perhaps TRBD1 as D (5 bases). The sequence was obtained from an adult with an advanced solid tumor such as melanoma, head and neck, liver or kidney cancer. The CDR3 region has the DNA TGTGCCAGCAGTCCAGGGTACTATGGCTACACCTTC. Protein product: CASSPGYYGYTF.